The subject of this entry is one T cell receptor beta chain. The data stem from a study of blood T cells in healthy people across ages. The CDR3 length is 12 residues. Trimming took 4 bases from V and 2 from J, leaving 6 bases between them. Germline lookup yields CDR1 ENHRY and CDR2 SYGVKD. Healthy Caucasian individuals from Russia aged 6 to 90 served as donors. Every participating donor contributed about 10 milliliters of peripheral blood through a draw. In each sample, at least 6.5 million PBMCs were isolated. PCR was performed a second time for roughly 6 to 12 cycles using a sample-barcoded 5' primer and a J-beta primer mix. TCRdb independently ran MiXCR on the 5' RACE reads; one entry per CDR3 protein. Of fewer than 900,000 distinct CDR3 sequences detected, approximately 50% appear once; the ten largest clones hold 25% to 35%.

The specimen sequenced was blood. This TCR came from a woman in her fifties or sixties in good health. The chain has TRBV10-3 and TRBJ2-7; D possibly corresponds to TRBD2 (5 bases). The CDR3, as DNA: TGTGCCATCAGTGGGACTGCCTACGAGCAGTACTTC. Its protein product is CAISGTAYEQYF.